The text below deals with one T cell receptor (beta chain). Its antigen remains undetermined. No base-level quality is on record; no much larger clone is a single base apart. V is pared back by 4 bases and J by 15 bases, with 12 bases lying between the germline termini. CDR3 length: 11 amino acids, cysteine to phenylalanine. Of all the DNA, just the CDR3 is kept, 33 bases in frame from base 1. According to the germline V gene, CDR1 reads MDHEN and CDR2 reads SYDVKM. The cohort consisted of 666 healthy bone marrow donors. All cohort members were sampled while nominally healthy, although unrecorded immune exposures were likely present. The donor tested CMV seronegative, placing the donor among the 350 or so seronegative members of the cohort. Every donor gave a peripheral blood sample, and the peripheral blood mononuclear cells from that sample were used for TCR beta sequencing. Genomic DNA was extracted from the blood cell samples with the Qiagen DNeasy Blood Extraction Kit.

The sample belongs to a study of cytomegalovirus exposure and HLA in healthy donors listed by TCRdb under 2017. About the full investigation: According to an earlier analysis of 550 to 750 of the donors, about 190 million T cells yielded 117 million unique TCR beta sequences and about 300 Gb of sequence data. An earlier analysis of around 640 of the donors used high-throughput TCR beta sequencing to judge whether each TCR beta V gene segment behaved as functional or pseudogenic. The study was designed to test whether signatures of past pathogen exposure could be identified by cataloging public T cell receptors. A separate validation cohort of some 130 different subjects was used in addition to the roughly 720-subject first cohort. Donor age, sex, ethnicity and CMV serostatus were collected together with the repertoire data. Of the 350 to 450 genotyped donors, less than 90% were placed in the genetic ancestry cluster associated with self-reported Caucasian donors. To study patterns of TCR occurrence, a later analysis re-analyzed previously published TCR beta repertoires from several hundred donors and added high-resolution HLA genotyping. The number of typed donors differed by locus: roughly 629-630 for A, B, C, DRB1 and DQB1; roughly 510 for DQA1; some 590 for DPA1; and around 450 for DPB1. A later genetic analysis used genome-wide SNP genotypes for about 55% of the 666 donors, treating that subset as a discovery cohort. The study profiled the T cell repertoires of approximately 700 subjects by immunosequencing and related them to cytomegalovirus serostatus. An early release that covered 640 HLA-typed donors contained approximately 300 gigabases of sequencing data and 75 million to 100 million unique TCR sequences. Every repertoire in the discovery cohort had been generated on one and the same sequencing platform. High-throughput TCR immunosequencing, statistical association of individual TCRs with disease status, and machine learning were combined to predict cytomegalovirus infection status. Because of strong linkage in the cohort, 4 to 6 DR-DQ haplotypes were treated as single units for association and clustering. On average, about 240,000 unique TCR beta nucleotide sequences were sequenced per donor among about 400 genotyped donors of the cohort, with approximately 18% of those sequences being non-productive. The later analysis used no new phenotypic data to find candidate immune exposures, relying instead on TCR beta sequences and their occurrence across donors. HLA typing included class I and class II loci at four-digit resolution.

The library relied on the immunoSEQ multiplex PCR assay. A mixture of 60 forward primers for TCR Vbeta segments and 13 reverse primers for TCR Jbeta segments was used in the multiplex PCR. The CDR3 region of rearranged TCR beta genes was amplified from genomic DNA by a multiplex PCR assay. The amplified TCR beta libraries were sequenced on the Illumina HiSeq System as 87-base-pair reads. In the source study's methods: Across the 600 to 700 repertoires, a later analysis counted some 81 million unique TCR beta chains, approximately 12 million of which were shared by at least two donors. To remove PCR and sequencing errors, raw reads were error-corrected and collapsed into unique sequences using a nearest-neighbor algorithm that merged closely related sequences. To assign V, D and J gene segments, CDR3 sequences were aligned to IMGT reference sequences. For a sequence to be retained, a match of at least six nucleotides was required to both a V gene segment and a J gene segment. Rearrangements were called productive when the CDR3 lacked stop codons and stayed in frame with V and J; all others were non-productive. Following IMGT convention, CDR3 was defined as the stretch from the second conserved V-encoded cysteine up to the conserved J-encoded phenylalanine. The earlier analysis of 587 of the donors excluded sequences that lacked an unambiguous match to a single V gene segment. An earlier analysis of 587 of the donors called V segments functional above 56.7% productive rearrangements and segregating when the between-donor standard deviation exceeded 5%. To diagnose cytomegalovirus status from the catalog of TCR beta chain sequences, a statistical classification framework was built. A later analysis assigned V and J genes by comparing TCR nucleotide sequences with IMGT/GENE-DB human TR gene sequences. The TCRdist pipeline was used in a later analysis to assign CDR3 sequences and most-parsimonious VDJ recombination scenarios. In a later analysis, every TCR beta chain was defined by the combination of its CDR3 amino acid sequence and its V-gene family, and reads without a unique V-gene family were dropped. In a later analysis, 550 to 650 highly shared, low-generation-probability nucleotide sequences were removed to address suspected cross-contamination and a sequencing artifact. For each public chain, a later analysis derived a clonal expansion index from normalized ranks of inferred template counts within each repertoire. In a later analysis, generation probabilities were computed with a VDJ recombination model fitted to out-of-frame rearrangements, and the resulting probabilities were checked against IGoR. In a later analysis, hypergeometric tests were used to score TCR-TCR, TCR-HLA and TCR-CMV co-occurrence, with a repertoire-size bias correction applied to TCR pairs. To estimate false discovery rates, a later analysis permuted the HLA or CMV assignments 20 times. In a later analysis, co-occurring TCRs were grouped using DBSCAN, with TCRdist sequence similarity added in when clustering inside HLA-allele-positive subsets. Repertoires with fewer than 30,000 or more than 120,000 public chains, plus five repertoires with anomalous nucleotide sharing, were excluded from co-occurrence clustering. TCRdb took this table from immuneACCESS and kept in-frame rearrangements with V and J called. Such tables lack part of the clones; where checked against another copy, unresolved V genes explain under half of the gap, and the rest is unexplained. The V and J calls and clone size come from that table; D and trimming were worked out from the DNA. A total of about 160,000 clones appear in this sample, around four fifths of them only once. The ten largest account for 1.3% of the sample.

Broad study findings and their caveats: The study gave a list of 150 to 200 TCR beta chains associated with cytomegalovirus. A cluster of highly shared sequence variants was judged likely to be a technical artifact of the sequencing pipeline. Some IMGT-functional V segments, including TRBV6-2 and TRBV6-3, could not be distinguished by the 87-base-pair reads and were therefore excluded. The cohort was sequenced for TCR beta chains only, and without alpha or paired-chain data the features that could be detected were limited. Because some donors lacked HLA typing at each locus, the association tests relied only on the typed subset. A further reported finding was that TCR beta sequences accurately predicted the HLA-A and HLA-B alleles for most subjects in the first cohort. In an earlier analysis of about 550 of the donors, most TCR beta V segments were observed in productive rearrangements about 87% or about 30% of the time, broadly matching IMGT annotations. Because counts were too low, seventeen rarely observed V segments, including chromosome 9 orphons, were excluded from the earlier analysis of a few hundred of the donors. A few of the identified cytomegalovirus-associated TCR beta chains were confirmed in vitro to be specific for cytomegalovirus antigens. In a later analysis, most CMV-associated TCR beta chains were found to appear HLA-restricted, with HLA associations seemingly driven largely by CMV exposure. Most TCR sequences were observed very rarely across donors, whereas some public TCRs were present in many individuals. An association between a missense DCLRE1C variant and V-gene and J-gene trimming of TCR beta chains was found in a later genetic analysis and replicated in an independent cohort. The classifier was reported to diagnose cytomegalovirus status with high specificity and sensitivity in both the original and validation cohorts. When HLA alleles, especially DR and DQ, strongly co-occurred, TCR associations were difficult to assign to individual alleles. In a later genetic analysis, fewer N-insertions in productive TCRs were reported among donors in an Asian-associated ancestry cluster than the roughly 700-donor mean. For the cohort, immune exposure information was limited to CMV serostatus. Several of the top co-occurrence clusters appeared to be linked to parvovirus B19, influenza, CMV and Epstein-Barr virus, according to a later analysis. A later analysis associated 15,000 or so TCR beta sequences with specific HLA alleles at a false discovery rate of 0.05. Correlated functional status among segregating V segments might reflect linkage disequilibrium, but an unknown experimental factor could not be ruled out. According to the authors, the approach could potentially be generalized to other disease states and immunological phenotypes. Sequencing depth was assumed to be roughly uniform across donors in the presence/absence analyses, though that assumption may not hold. In a later analysis, HLA-associated TCR beta chains were found to be more clonally expanded and to have lower generation probabilities than equally common non-associated chains. According to a later analysis, TCR association rates differed among HLA loci, with DRB1 alleles showing the most associated TCRs and HLA-C alleles showing the fewest.

This receptor chain uses TRBV28 and TRBJ1-4; the D gene is not confidently resolved. The sample taken for sequencing was PBMCs. The receptor was derived from a woman in her 50s in good health and CMV-seronegative. The DNA sequence reads TGTGCCAGCAGTTCGTGGTTTCGGGTGTTTTTT. This gives the protein CASSSWFRVFF. Reference TRBV28 and TRBJ1-4 proteins supply the regions before and after the CDR3; the full variable domain is: DVKVTQSSRYLVKRTGEKVFLECVQDMDHENMFWYRQDPGLGLRLIYFSYDVKMKEKGDIPEGYSVSREKKERFSLILESASTNQTSMYLCASSSWFRVFFGSGTQLSVL.